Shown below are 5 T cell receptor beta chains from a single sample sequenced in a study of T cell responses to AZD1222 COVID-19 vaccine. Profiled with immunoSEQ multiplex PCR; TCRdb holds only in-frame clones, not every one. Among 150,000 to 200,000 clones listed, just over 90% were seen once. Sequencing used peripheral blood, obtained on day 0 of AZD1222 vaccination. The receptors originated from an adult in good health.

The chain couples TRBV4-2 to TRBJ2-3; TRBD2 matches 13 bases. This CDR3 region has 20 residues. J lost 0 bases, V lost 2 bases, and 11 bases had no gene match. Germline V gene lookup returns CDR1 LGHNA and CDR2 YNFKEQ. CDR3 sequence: CASSQLGLAGEGLSTDTQYF. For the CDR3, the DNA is TGTGCCAGCAGCCAACTTGGACTAGCGGGAGAGGGACTAAGCACAGATACGCAGTATTTT.

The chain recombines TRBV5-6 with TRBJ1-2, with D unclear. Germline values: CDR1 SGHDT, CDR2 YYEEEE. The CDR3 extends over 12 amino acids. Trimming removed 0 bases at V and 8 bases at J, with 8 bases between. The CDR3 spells CASSLGQEGYTF. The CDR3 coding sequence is TGTGCCAGCAGCTTGGGGCAGGAAGGCTACACCTTC.

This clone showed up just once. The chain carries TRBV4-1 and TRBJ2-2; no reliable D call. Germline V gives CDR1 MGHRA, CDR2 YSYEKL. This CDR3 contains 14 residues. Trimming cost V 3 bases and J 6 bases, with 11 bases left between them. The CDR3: CASSQPNLPGELFF. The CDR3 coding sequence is TGCGCCAGCAGCCAGCCGAACCTCCCCGGGGAGCTGTTTTTT.

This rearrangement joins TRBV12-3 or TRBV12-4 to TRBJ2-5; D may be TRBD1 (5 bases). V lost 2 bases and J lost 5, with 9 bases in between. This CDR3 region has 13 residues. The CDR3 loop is CASSLQGYETQYF. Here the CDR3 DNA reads TGTGCCAGCAGTTTACAGGGTTATGAGACCCAGTACTTC.

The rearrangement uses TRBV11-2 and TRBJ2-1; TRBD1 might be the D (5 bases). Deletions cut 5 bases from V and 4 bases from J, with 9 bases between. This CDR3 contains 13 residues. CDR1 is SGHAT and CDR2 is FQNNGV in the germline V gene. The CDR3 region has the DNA TGTGCCAGCAGCCCCCGACAGTACAATGAGCAGTTCTTC. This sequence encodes CASSPRQYNEQFF.